This T cell receptor beta chain was recovered during a study of regulatory and conventional T cells in breast cancer. This clonotype was detected a few times. TCRdb analysed the PCR reads with MiXCR anew, one entry per CDR3 protein. The data contain roughly 16,000 distinct CDR3 sequences, 30% to 35% of them singletons. Material for sequencing was conventional T cells from blood. This receptor was obtained from a female donor in good health.

The CDR3 protein is CASSYREENTEAFF. CDR3 coding DNA: TGTGCCAGCAGTTATAGGGAGGAAAACACTGAAGCTTTCTTT. The chain is built from TRBV12-3 or TRBV12-4 and TRBJ1-1, with no clear D. The CDR3 consists of 14 residues. The V end was cut by 4 bases, the J end by 2 bases, with 11 bases between.